This TCR beta chain was sequenced during a study of blood T cell repertoires in COVID-19. Using immunoSEQ multiplex PCR, the repertoire was profiled, and TCRdb retains in-frame clones only, with some absent. The sample consists of some 150,000 clones, roughly 86% of them appearing once. Germline values: CDR1 MNHEY, CDR2 SMNVEV (reference sequence). After removal of 4 bases from V and 10 bases from J, the junction contained 6 bases not matched to a gene. CDR3 size: 14 residues. The rearrangement uses TRBV27 and TRBJ2-1, with 11 nucleotides matching TRBD2. The sample comprised peripheral blood. The source is a woman aged 60 to 75 who had recovered from COVID-19. This CDR3 reads CASSSLAGGREQFF. DNA for the CDR3: TGTGCCAGCAGTTCGTTAGCGGGGGGGCGGGAGCAGTTCTTC.